This entry concerns a single TCR beta chain. Its antigen is not identified. Researchers built TCR beta cDNA using 5'RACE template switching with UMIs. TCRdb processed the 5' RACE reads again and assigns one entry to each CDR3 protein, with no DNA. This table holds 350,000 to 400,000 distinct CDR3 sequences. CDR3 length: 15 residues. The data were taken from a study of T cells expressing NK-cell markers. Findings of the study overall: Similarly, these clonotypes led the CD3+CD56-NKG2C+ fraction as well in a few donors. HCMV specificity of expanded NKG2C+ T cell clones remained unclear.

The chain has TRBV12-3 or TRBV12-4 and TRBJ2-6. Material: blood T cells: a sorted CD56 or NKG2C T cell subset, CD4+ or CD8+ T cells, or bulk PBMC T cells (not recorded which). The receptor was isolated from a woman aged 50 to 60 in good health. The CDR3 spells CASSLGQAGANVLTF.